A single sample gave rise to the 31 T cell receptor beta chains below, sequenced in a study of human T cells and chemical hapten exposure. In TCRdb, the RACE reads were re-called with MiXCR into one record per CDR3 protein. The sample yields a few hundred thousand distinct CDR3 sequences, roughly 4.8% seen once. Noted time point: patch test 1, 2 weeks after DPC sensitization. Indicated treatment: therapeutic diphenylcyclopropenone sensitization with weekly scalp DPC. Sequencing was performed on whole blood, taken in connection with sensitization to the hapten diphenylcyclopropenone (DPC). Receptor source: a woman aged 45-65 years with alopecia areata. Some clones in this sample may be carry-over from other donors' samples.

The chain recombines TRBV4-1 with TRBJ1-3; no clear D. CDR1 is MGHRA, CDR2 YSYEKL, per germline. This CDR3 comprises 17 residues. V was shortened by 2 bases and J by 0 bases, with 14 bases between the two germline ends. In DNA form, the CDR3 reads TGCGCCAGCAGCCAAAGCCCCGCTCTGCGCTCTGGAAACACCATATATTTT. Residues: CASSQSPALRSGNTIYF.

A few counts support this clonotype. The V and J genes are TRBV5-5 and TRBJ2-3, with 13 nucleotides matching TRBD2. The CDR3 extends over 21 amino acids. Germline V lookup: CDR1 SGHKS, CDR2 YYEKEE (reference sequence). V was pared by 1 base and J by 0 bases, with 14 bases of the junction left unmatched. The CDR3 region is CASSLTFRTSGGPLSTDTQYF. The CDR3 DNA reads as TGTGCCAGCAGCTTGACTTTTAGGACTAGCGGGGGACCCCTTAGCACAGATACGCAGTATTTT.

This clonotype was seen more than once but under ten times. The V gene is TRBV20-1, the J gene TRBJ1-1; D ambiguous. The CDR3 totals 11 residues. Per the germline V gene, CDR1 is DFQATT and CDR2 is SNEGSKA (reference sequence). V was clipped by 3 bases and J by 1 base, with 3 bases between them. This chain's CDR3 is CSARGNTEAFF. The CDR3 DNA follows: TGCAGTGCTAGGGGGAACACTGAAGCTTTCTTT.

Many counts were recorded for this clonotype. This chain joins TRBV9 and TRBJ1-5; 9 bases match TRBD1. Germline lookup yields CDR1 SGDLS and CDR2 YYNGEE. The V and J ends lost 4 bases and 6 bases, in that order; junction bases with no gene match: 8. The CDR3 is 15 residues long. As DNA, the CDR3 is TGTGCCAGCAGCCCACACGGGACAGGGAGTCAGCCCCAGCATTTT. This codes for CASSPHGTGSQPQHF.

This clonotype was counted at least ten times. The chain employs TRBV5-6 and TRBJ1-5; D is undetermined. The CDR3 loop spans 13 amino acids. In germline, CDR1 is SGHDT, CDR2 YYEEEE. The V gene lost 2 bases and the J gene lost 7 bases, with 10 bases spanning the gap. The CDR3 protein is CASSFDRAQPQHF. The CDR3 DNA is TGTGCCAGCAGCTTTGACCGGGCCCAGCCCCAGCATTTT.

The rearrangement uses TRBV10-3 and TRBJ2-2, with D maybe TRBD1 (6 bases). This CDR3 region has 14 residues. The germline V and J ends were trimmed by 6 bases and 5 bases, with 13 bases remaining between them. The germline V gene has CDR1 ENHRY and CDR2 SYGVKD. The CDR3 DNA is TGTGCCATCAGAGCCGGGACACAAACCGGGGAGCTGTTTTTT. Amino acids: CAIRAGTQTGELFF.

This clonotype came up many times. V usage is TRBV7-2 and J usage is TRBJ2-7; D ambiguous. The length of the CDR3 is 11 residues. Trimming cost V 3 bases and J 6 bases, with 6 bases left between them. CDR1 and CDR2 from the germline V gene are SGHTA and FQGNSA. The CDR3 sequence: CASSFGPEQYF. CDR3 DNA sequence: TGTGCCAGCAGCTTCGGGCCCGAGCAGTACTTC.

DNA of the CDR3: TGCAGTGCTAGAGATCCCAGGGTTAACTATGGCTACACCTTC. It translates to CSARDPRVNYGYTF. The rearrangement joins TRBV20-1 to TRBJ1-2; TRBD1 might be the D (5 bases). V lost 0 bases to trimming and J lost 1 base, with 9 bases between them. CDR1 is DFQATT, CDR2 SNEGSKA, per germline (reference sequence). The CDR3 consists of 14 residues.

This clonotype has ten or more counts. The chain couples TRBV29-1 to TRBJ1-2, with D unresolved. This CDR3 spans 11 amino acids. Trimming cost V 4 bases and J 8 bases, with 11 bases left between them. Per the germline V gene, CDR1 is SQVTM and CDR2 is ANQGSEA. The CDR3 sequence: CSVGISLGYTF. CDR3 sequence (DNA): TGCAGCGTTGGGATATCCCTGGGCTACACCTTC.

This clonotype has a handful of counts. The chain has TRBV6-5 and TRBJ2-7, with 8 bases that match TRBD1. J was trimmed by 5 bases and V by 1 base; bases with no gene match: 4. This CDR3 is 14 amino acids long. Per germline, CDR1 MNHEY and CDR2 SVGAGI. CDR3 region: CASSYYQGADEQYF. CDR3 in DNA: TGTGCCAGCAGTTACTACCAGGGGGCGGACGAGCAGTACTTC.

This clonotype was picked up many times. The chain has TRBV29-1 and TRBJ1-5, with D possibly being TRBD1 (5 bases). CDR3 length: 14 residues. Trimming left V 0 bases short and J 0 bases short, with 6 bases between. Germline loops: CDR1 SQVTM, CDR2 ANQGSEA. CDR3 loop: CSVEDGHSNQPQHF. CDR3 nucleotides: TGCAGCGTTGAAGACGGACATAGCAATCAGCCCCAGCATTTT.

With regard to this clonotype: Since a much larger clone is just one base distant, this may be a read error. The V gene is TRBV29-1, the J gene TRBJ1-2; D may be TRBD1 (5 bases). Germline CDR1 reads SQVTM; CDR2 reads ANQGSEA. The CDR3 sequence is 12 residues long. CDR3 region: CGATTGKTGYTF. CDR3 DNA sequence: TGCGGCGCTACTACAGGAAAGACTGGCTACACCTTC.

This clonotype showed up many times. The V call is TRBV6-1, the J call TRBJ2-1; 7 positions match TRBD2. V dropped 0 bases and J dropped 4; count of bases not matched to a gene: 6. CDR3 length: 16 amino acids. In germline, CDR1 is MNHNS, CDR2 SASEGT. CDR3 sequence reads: CASSEADSGPYNEQFF. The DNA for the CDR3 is TGTGCCAGCAGTGAAGCAGATAGCGGGCCATACAATGAGCAGTTCTTC.

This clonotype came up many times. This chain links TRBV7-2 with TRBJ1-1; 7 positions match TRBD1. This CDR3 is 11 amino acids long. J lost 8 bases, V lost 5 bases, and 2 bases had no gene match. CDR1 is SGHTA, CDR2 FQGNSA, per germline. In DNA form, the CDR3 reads TGTGCCAGCAGCGTACAGGGGGAAGCTTTCTTT. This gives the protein CASSVQGEAFF.

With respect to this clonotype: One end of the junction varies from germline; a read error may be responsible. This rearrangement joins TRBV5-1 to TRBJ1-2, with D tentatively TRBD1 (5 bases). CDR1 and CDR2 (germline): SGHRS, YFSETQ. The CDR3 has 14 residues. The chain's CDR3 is CASSYETVNYGCTF. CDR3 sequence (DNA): TGCGCCAGCAGCTATGAGACAGTTAACTATGGCTGCACCTTC.

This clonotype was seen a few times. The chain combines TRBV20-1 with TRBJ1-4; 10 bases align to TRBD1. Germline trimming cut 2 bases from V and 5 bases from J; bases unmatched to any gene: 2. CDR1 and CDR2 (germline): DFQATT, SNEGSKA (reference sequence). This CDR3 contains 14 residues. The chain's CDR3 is CSARRDRGNEKLFF. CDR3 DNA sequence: TGCAGTGCTAGACGGGACAGGGGAAATGAAAAACTGTTTTTT.

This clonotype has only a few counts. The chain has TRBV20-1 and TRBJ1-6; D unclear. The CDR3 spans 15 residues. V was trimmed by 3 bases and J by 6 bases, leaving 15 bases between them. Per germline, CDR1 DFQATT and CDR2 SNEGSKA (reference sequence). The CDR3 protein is CSARPAGPGNSPLHF. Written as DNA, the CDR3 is TGCAGTGCTAGGCCGGCGGGCCCGGGTAATTCACCCCTCCACTTT.

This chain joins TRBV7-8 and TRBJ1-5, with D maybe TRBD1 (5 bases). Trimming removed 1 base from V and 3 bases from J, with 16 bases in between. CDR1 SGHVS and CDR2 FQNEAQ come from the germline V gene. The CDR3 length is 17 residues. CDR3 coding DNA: TGTGCCAGCAGCTTAGGGGCCTCCAGGGCCACCAATCAGCCCCAGCATTTT. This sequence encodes CASSLGASRATNQPQHF. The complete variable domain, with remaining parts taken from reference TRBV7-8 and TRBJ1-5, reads GAGVSQSPRYKVAKRGQDVALRCDPISGHVSLFWYQQALGQGPEFLTYFQNEAQLDKSGLPSDRFFAERPEGSVSTLKIQRTQQEDSAVYLCASSLGASRATNQPQHFGDGTRLSIL.

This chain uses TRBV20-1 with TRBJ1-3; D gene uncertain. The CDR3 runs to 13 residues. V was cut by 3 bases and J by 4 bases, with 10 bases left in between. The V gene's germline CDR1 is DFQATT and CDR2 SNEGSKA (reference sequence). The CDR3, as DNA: TGCAGTGCTAGGGCTGGAGGCGGAAACACCATATATTTT. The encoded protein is CSARAGGGNTIYF.

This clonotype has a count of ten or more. The CDR3 sequence: CASSLAGSGGYTF. The DNA of the CDR3 is TGCGCCAGCAGCTTAGCAGGGTCGGGCGGCTACACCTTC. J is TRBJ1-2 and V is TRBV5-1; D might be TRBD1 (5 bases). V lost 2 bases and J lost 8, with 13 bases in between. Looked up from germline, CDR1 is SGHRS and CDR2 is YFSETQ. This CDR3 contains 13 residues.

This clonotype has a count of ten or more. The CDR3 reads CASSSSGYSPLHF. CDR3 sequence (DNA): TGTGCCAGCAGCTCCTCCGGGTATAGCCCCCTCCACTTT. The chain combines TRBV7-6 with TRBJ1-6; unclear D gene. The ends were cut back, 4 bases at V and 13 bases at J, with 14 bases in the middle. The CDR3 is 13 residues long. Germline V gives CDR1 SGHVS, CDR2 FNYEAQ.

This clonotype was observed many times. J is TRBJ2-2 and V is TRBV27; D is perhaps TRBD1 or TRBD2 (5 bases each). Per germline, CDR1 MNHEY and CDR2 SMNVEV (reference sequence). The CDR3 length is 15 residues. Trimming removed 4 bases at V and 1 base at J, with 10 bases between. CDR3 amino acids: CASSSGTLNTGELFF. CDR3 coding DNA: TGTGCCAGCAGTTCCGGGACCCTGAACACCGGGGAGCTGTTTTTT.

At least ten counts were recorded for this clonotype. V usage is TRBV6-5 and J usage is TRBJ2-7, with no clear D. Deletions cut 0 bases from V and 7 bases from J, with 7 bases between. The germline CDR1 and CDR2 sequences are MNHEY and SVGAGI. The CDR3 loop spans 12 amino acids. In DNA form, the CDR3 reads TGTGCCAGCAGTTACTCGTCTGGGGAGCAGTACTTC. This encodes CASSYSSGEQYF.

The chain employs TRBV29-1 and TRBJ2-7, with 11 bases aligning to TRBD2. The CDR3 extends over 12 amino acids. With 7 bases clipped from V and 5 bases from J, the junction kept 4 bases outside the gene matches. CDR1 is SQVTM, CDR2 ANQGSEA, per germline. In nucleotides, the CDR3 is TGCAGCGCTTGGGGACTAGCGGACGAGCAGTACTTC. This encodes CSAWGLADEQYF.

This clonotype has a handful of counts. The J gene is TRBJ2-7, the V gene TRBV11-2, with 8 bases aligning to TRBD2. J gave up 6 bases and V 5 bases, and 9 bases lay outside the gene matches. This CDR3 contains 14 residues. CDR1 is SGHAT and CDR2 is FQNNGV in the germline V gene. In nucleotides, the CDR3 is TGTGCCAGCAGCCCAGGGGATAGCGGGGTCGAGCAGTACTTC. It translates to CASSPGDSGVEQYF.

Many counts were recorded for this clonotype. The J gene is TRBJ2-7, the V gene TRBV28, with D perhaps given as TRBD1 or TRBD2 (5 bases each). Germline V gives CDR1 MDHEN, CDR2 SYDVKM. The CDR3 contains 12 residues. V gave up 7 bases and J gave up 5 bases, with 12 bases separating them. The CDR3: CASIGGFDEQYF. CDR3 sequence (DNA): TGTGCCAGCATTGGGGGATTTGACGAGCAGTACTTC.

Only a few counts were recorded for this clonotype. The CDR3 sequence: CASSLGEGRLFF. CDR3 in DNA: TGTGCCAGCAGCTTAGGCGAAGGACGGCTGTTTTTT. The V gene is TRBV7-9, the J gene TRBJ1-4, with D unclear. This CDR3 spans 12 amino acids. Per the germline V gene, CDR1 is SEHNR and CDR2 is FQNEAQ (reference sequence). The germline V and J ends were trimmed by 1 base and 14 bases, with 11 bases remaining between them. Full variable domain (remainder filled in from reference TRBV7-9 and TRBJ1-4): DTGVSQNPRHKITKRGQNVTFRCDPISEHNRLYWYRQTLGQGPEFLTYFQNEAQLEKSRLLSDRFSAERPKGSFSTLEIQRTEQGDSAMYLCASSLGEGRLFFGSGTQLSVL.

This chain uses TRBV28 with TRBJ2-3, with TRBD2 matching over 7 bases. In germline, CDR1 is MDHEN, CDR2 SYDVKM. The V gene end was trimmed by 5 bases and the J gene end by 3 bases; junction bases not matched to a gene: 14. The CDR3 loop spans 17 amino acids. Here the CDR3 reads CASSPIGTGLQTDTQYF. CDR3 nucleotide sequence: TGTGCCAGCAGTCCTATTGGGACGGGACTACAAACAGATACGCAGTATTTT. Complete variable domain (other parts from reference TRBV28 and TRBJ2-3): DVKVTQSSRYLVKRTGEKVFLECVQDMDHENMFWYRQDPGLGLRLIYFSYDVKMKEKGDIPEGYSVSREKKERFSLILESASTNQTSMYLCASSPIGTGLQTDTQYFGPGTRLTVL.

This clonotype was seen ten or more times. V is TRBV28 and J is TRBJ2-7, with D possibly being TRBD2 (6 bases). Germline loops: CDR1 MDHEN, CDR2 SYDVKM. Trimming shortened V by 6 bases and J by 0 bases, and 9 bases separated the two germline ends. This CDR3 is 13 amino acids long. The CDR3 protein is CASRDGSSYEQYF. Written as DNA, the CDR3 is TGTGCCAGCAGGGACGGGAGCTCCTACGAGCAGTACTTC.

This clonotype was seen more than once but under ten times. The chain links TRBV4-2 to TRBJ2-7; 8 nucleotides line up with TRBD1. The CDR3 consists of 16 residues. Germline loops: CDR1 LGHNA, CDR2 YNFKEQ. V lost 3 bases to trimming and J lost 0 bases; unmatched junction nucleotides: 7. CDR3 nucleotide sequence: TGTGCCAGCAGCCACCTCCGGACAGGGAGCTCCTACGAGCAGTACTTC. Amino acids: CASSHLRTGSSYEQYF.

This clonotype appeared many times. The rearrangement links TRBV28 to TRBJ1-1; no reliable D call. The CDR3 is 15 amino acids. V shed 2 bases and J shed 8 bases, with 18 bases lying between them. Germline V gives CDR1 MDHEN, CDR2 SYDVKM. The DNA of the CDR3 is TGTGCCAGCAGTTTAAAGGGTGCGGGTTACATGGAAGCTTTCTTT. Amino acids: CASSLKGAGYMEAFF. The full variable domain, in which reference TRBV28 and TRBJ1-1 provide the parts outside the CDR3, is DVKVTQSSRYLVKRTGEKVFLECVQDMDHENMFWYRQDPGLGLRLIYFSYDVKMKEKGDIPEGYSVSREKKERFSLILESASTNQTSMYLCASSLKGAGYMEAFFGQGTRLTVV.